The clone carrying this T cell receptor (beta chain) was picked up a small number of times. The antigen remains undetermined. The length of the CDR3 is 12 residues. Trimming took 4 bases from V and 5 from J, leaving 11 bases between them. In germline, CDR1 is GTSNPN, CDR2 SVGIG (reference sequence). The data stem from a study of cytomegalovirus exposure and HLA in healthy donors. For the study at large: Findings of an earlier analysis included about 120 million unique TCR beta sequences from 190 million or so T cells. Overall study results and limits: Immune exposure was documented only through CMV serostatus. In a later analysis, across HLA loci, associated TCR counts were highest for DRB1, lowest for HLA-C.

Primers included in the PCR were 60 Vbeta and 13 Jbeta primers. Per the original data handling: In a later analysis, the count reached approximately 80 million unique TCR beta chains, with 9 million to 11 million shared. Method: immunoSEQ multiplex PCR; TCRdb's copy keeps in-frame clones and lacks some. The V and J calls and clone size are taken from that table; D and trimming were inferred from the DNA. The table has under 200,000 clones, about 82% seen once. Sequenced: PBMCs. This TCR derives from a woman aged 18-35 years in good health and CMV-seronegative. The chain combines TRBV30 with TRBJ1-1; TRBD1 might be the D (6 bases). CDR3 nucleotide sequence: TGTGCCTGGACAGGGGATAGGACTGAAGCTTTCTTT. Its protein product is CAWTGDRTEAFF.